A single sample is the source of the 7 T cell receptor beta chains below, sequenced in a study of breast tumors, draining lymph nodes, adjacent tissues. Using its own MiXCR run on the multiplex PCR reads, TCRdb lists one record per CDR3 protein. The sample holds under 70,000 distinct CDR3 sequences, around two fifths seen once. The sequenced sample consisted of breast tumor tissue. The source of these receptors is a female donor with breast cancer. Some clones in this sample may be carry-over from other donors' samples.

This clonotype is deemed medium-sized. The chain has TRBV2 and TRBJ1-6, with D unclear. V was clipped by 2 bases and J by 9 bases, with 8 bases between them. This CDR3 contains 13 residues. Germline CDR1 reads SNHLY; CDR2 reads FYNNEI. The CDR3 protein is CASSELPSSPLHF. The DNA of the CDR3 is TGTGCCAGCAGTGAATTACCCTCTTCACCCCTCCACTTT.

Comment on this clonotype: Given the absence of the conserved phenylalanine or tryptophan at the CDR3 end, a read error is likely. The chain has TRBV5-1 and TRBJ1-3; D uncertain. The CDR3 has 14 amino acids. CDR1 and CDR2 from the germline V gene are SGHRS and YFSETQ. With 4 bases removed from V and 2 bases from J, the gap between germline ends came to 10 bases. CDR3: CASSEGRPGNTIYL. The CDR3 DNA is TGCGCCAGCAGCGAGGGCAGGCCTGGAAACACCATATATCTT.

This clonotype is termed medium-sized (0.01 to 0.1%). The CDR3: CASRRKPMGGANTGELFF. The DNA for the CDR3 is TGTGCCAGCAGACGTAAACCAATGGGGGGGGCGAACACCGGGGAGCTGTTTTTT. The V gene is TRBV12-3 or TRBV12-4, the J gene TRBJ2-2; 7 positions agree with TRBD2. J gave up 0 bases and V 6 bases, and 13 bases lay outside the gene matches. The CDR3 totals 18 residues.

V gene TRBV12-5 combines with J gene TRBJ1-1, with D possibly TRBD1 on 5 matching bases. CDR3 length: 15 amino acids. The germline gives CDR1 LGHNT, CDR2 FRNRAP. V was cut by 1 base and J by 8 bases, with 17 bases left in between. CDR3 region: CASGLGAGRAEEAFF. In DNA form, the CDR3 reads TGTGCTAGTGGTTTGGGAGCCGGCAGGGCAGAAGAAGCTTTCTTT.

The V and J genes are TRBV6-5 and TRBJ2-3, with 8 bases fitting TRBD1. Germline assignment: CDR1 MNHEY and CDR2 SVGAGI. V dropped 4 bases and J dropped 6; count of bases not matched to a gene: 6. CDR3 length: 14 amino acids. The CDR3 DNA is TGTGCCAGCAGTTTACAGGGGGGTAGGGATACGCAGTATTTT. Protein: CASSLQGGRDTQYF.

Ten or more counts support this clonotype. The chain links TRBV7-3 to TRBJ2-5; 12 bases match TRBD2. With 5 bases clipped from V and 4 bases from J, the junction kept 5 bases outside the gene matches. The germline V gene encodes CDR1 SGHTA and CDR2 FQGTGA. The CDR3 extends over 15 amino acids. CDR3 region: CASSNLAGGRETQYF. The CDR3 nucleotides read TGTGCCAGCAGCAACCTAGCGGGGGGGCGAGAGACCCAGTACTTC.

The chain employs TRBV5-6 and TRBJ1-2; D remains ambiguous. The V gene's germline CDR1 is SGHDT and CDR2 YYEEEE. This CDR3 is built from 13 residues. Trimming pared 4 bases from V and 8 bases from J, leaving 15 bases between. The CDR3 DNA reads as TGTGCCAGCAGCCCTAGAATGTCCCTGGGCTACACCTTC. Its translation: CASSPRMSLGYTF.